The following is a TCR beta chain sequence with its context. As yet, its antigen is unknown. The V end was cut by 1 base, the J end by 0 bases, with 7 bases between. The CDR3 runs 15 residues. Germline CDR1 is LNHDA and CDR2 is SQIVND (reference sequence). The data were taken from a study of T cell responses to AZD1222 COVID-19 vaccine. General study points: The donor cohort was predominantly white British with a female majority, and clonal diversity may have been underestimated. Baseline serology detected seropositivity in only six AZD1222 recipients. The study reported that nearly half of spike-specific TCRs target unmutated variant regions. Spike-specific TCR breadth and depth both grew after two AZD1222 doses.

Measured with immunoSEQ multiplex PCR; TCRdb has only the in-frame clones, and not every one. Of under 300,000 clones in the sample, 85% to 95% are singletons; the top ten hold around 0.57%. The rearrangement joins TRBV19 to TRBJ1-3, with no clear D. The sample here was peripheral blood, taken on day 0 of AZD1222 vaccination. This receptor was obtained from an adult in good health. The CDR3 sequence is CASSIGQLSGNTIYF. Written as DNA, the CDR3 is TGTGCCAGTAGTATAGGCCAGCTCTCTGGAAACACCATATATTTT. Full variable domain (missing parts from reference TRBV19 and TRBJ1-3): DGGITQSPKYLFRKEGQNVTLSCEQNLNHDAMYWYRQDPGQGLRLIYYSQIVNDFQKGDIAEGYSVSREKKESFPLTVTSAQKNPTAFYLCASSIGQLSGNTIYFGEGSWLTVV.